Shown below are 2 T cell receptor beta chains from a single sample sequenced in a study of blood T cells in healthy people across ages. Primed by a sample-barcoded 5' primer and a J-beta primer mix, a second PCR proceeded for 7 to 11 cycles. TCRdb called the 5' RACE reads again in MiXCR, with one record for every CDR3 protein. The sample records 900,000 to 950,000 distinct CDR3 sequences, almost 30% being singletons. The sample was also linked to a second study, of T cells of mothers and their children.

Sequenced sample: blood. These receptors came from a woman aged 40 to 50 in good health.

In its sample, this clonotype was seen many times. The genes are TRBV3-1 and TRBJ2-5; no reliable D call. This CDR3 spans 13 amino acids. V lost 1 base and J lost 5, with 8 bases in between. Germline CDR1 reads LGHDT; CDR2 reads YNNKEL (reference sequence). CDR3: CASSQGPPETQYF. The DNA for the CDR3 is TGTGCCAGCAGCCAAGGACCCCCGGAGACCCAGTACTTC.

This clonotype was picked up a small number of times. The rearrangement uses TRBV6-6 and TRBJ2-2; 9 positions match TRBD2. V gave up 6 bases and J gave up 2 bases; unmatched junction bases: 4. CDR1 is MNHNY, CDR2 SVGAGI, per germline (reference sequence). The CDR3 extends over 15 amino acids. The CDR3 here is CASRHSGGNTGELFF. CDR3 DNA: TGTGCCAGCAGACATAGCGGGGGAAACACCGGGGAGCTGTTTTTT.